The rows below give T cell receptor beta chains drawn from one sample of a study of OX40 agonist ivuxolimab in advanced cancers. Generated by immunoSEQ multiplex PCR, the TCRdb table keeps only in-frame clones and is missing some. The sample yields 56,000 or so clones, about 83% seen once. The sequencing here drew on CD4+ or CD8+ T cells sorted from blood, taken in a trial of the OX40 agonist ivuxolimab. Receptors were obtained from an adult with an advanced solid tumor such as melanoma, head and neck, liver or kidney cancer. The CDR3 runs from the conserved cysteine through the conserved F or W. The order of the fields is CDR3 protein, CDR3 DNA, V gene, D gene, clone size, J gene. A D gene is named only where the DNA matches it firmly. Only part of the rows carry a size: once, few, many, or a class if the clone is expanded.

CDR3 protein: CASSGGRRMNTEAFF; CDR3 DNA: TGTGCCAGCAGTGGGGGGAGGCGGATGAACACTGAAGCTTTCTTT; V gene: TRBV28; D gene: .; clone size: .; J gene: TRBJ1-1
CDR3 protein: CASSQDRRRLYGYTF; CDR3 DNA: TGCGCCAGCAGCCAAGATCGTCGTCGCCTCTATGGCTACACCTTC; V gene: TRBV4-1; D gene: .; clone size: .; J gene: TRBJ1-2
CDR3 protein: CASSTLGGRNTGELFF; CDR3 DNA: TGTGCCAGTAGTACCCTCGGGGGCCGGAACACCGGGGAGCTGTTTTTT; V gene: TRBV19; D gene: .; clone size: .; J gene: TRBJ2-2
CDR3 protein: CASSLGGTGYANEQFF; CDR3 DNA: TGCGCCAGCAGCTTGGGAGGGACAGGGTATGCCAATGAGCAGTTCTTC; V gene: TRBV5-1; D gene: TRBD1; clone size: .; J gene: TRBJ2-1
CDR3 protein: CASSETSGGFNEQFF; CDR3 DNA: TGTGCCAGCAGCGAAACTAGCGGGGGGTTCAATGAGCAGTTCTTC; V gene: TRBV9; D gene: TRBD2; clone size: once; J gene: TRBJ2-1
CDR3 protein: CASSSMAGNTEAFF; CDR3 DNA: TGTGCCAGCAGCTCAATGGCGGGGAACACTGAAGCTTTCTTT; V gene: TRBV7-9; D gene: .; clone size: .; J gene: TRBJ1-1
CDR3 protein: CASSRGGYGDVSNQPQHF; CDR3 DNA: TGTGCCAGCAGCCGGGGAGGGTATGGGGATGTCAGCAATCAGCCCCAGCATTTT; V gene: TRBV7-3; D gene: .; clone size: .; J gene: TRBJ1-5
CDR3 protein: CASSTGQGAEAFF; CDR3 DNA: TGCGCCAGCAGCACTGGACAGGGGGCTGAAGCTTTCTTT; V gene: TRBV5-1; D gene: TRBD1; clone size: .; J gene: TRBJ1-1
CDR3 protein: CASRQTSARADTQYF; CDR3 DNA: TGTGCAAGTCGTCAGACTAGCGCCAGGGCAGATACGCAGTATTTT; V gene: TRBV12-2; D gene: .; clone size: .; J gene: TRBJ2-3
CDR3 protein: CASSLGLAGVPSTGELFF; CDR3 DNA: TGTGCCAGCAGTTTGGGTCTAGCGGGAGTCCCGAGTACCGGGGAGCTGTTTTTT; V gene: TRBV27; D gene: TRBD2; clone size: .; J gene: TRBJ2-2
CDR3 protein: CASSYSSGTGGGGLFF; CDR3 DNA: TGTGCCAGCAGTTACTCATCCGGGACAGGAGGTGGCGGGCTGTTTTTT; V gene: TRBV6-6; D gene: TRBD1; clone size: .; J gene: TRBJ1-4
CDR3 protein: CASSFPSGGAGETQYF; CDR3 DNA: TGTGCCAGCAGCTTTCCTAGCGGGGGGGCCGGAGAGACCCAGTACTTC; V gene: TRBV7-8; D gene: TRBD2; clone size: .; J gene: TRBJ2-5
CDR3 protein: CASREQGASNEKLFF; CDR3 DNA: TGTGCCAGCAGGGAACAGGGGGCCTCTAATGAAAAACTGTTTTTT; V gene: TRBV5-6; D gene: TRBD1; clone size: .; J gene: TRBJ1-4
CDR3 protein: CASSAFLANNEQFF; CDR3 DNA: TGTGCCAGCAGTGCTTTCCTAGCTAACAATGAGCAGTTCTTC; V gene: TRBV6-1; D gene: .; clone size: .; J gene: TRBJ2-1
CDR3 protein: CASSVAEGYEQYF; CDR3 DNA: TGTGCCAGCAGTGTTGCGGAGGGCTACGAGCAGTACTTC; V gene: TRBV6-4; D gene: .; clone size: .; J gene: TRBJ2-7
CDR3 protein: CAWSKNTEAFF; CDR3 DNA: TGTGCCTGGAGCAAGAACACTGAAGCTTTCTTT; V gene: TRBV30; D gene: .; clone size: .; J gene: TRBJ1-1
CDR3 protein: CASSERGNNEQFF; CDR3 DNA: TGTGCCAGCAGCGAGCGGGGCAACAATGAGCAGTTCTTC; V gene: TRBV5-4; D gene: TRBD2; clone size: .; J gene: TRBJ2-1
CDR3 protein: CASSLVDGTQFF; CDR3 DNA: TGTGCCAGCAGCTTAGTAGACGGAACGCAGTTCTTC; V gene: TRBV7-9; D gene: .; clone size: .; J gene: TRBJ2-1
CDR3 protein: CASSVEGTPYYEQYF; CDR3 DNA: TGTGCCAGCAGCGTCGAAGGGACACCCTACTACGAGCAGTACTTC; V gene: TRBV9; D gene: .; clone size: few; J gene: TRBJ2-7
CDR3 protein: CASSVSAGDTTEEQYF; CDR3 DNA: TGTGCCAGCAGCGTCTCGGCGGGAGATACTACTGAGGAGCAGTACTTC; V gene: TRBV9; D gene: TRBD2; clone size: .; J gene: TRBJ2-7
CDR3 protein: CASSFDTYEQYF; CDR3 DNA: TGTGCCAGCAGCTTTGATACCTACGAGCAGTACTTC; V gene: TRBV11-2; D gene: .; clone size: .; J gene: TRBJ2-7
CDR3 protein: CASSPLTAGTDTQYF; CDR3 DNA: TGTGCCAGTAGCCCATTGACAGCGGGAACAGATACGCAGTATTTT; V gene: TRBV19; D gene: TRBD2; clone size: .; J gene: TRBJ2-3
CDR3 protein: CASSRDTNYNEQFF; CDR3 DNA: TGTGCCAGCAGTAGGGACACGAATTACAATGAGCAGTTCTTC; V gene: TRBV28; D gene: .; clone size: few; J gene: TRBJ2-1
CDR3 protein: CASSRPGGEQYF; CDR3 DNA: TGCGCCAGCAGCCGACCCGGGGGCGAGCAGTACTTC; V gene: TRBV4-1; D gene: .; clone size: few; J gene: TRBJ2-7
CDR3 protein: CASSTAVDTQYF; CDR3 DNA: TGTGCCAGCAGCACAGCGGTAGATACGCAGTATTTT; V gene: TRBV9; D gene: .; clone size: .; J gene: TRBJ2-3
CDR3 protein: CASSSTGLSGYNEQFF; CDR3 DNA: TGTGCCAGCAGTTCCACTGGGCTATCGGGGTACAATGAGCAGTTCTTC; V gene: TRBV28; D gene: .; clone size: once; J gene: TRBJ2-1
CDR3 protein: CASSLSTGSYNEQFF; CDR3 DNA: TGTGCCAGCAGTTTATCGACAGGGAGTTACAATGAGCAGTTCTTC; V gene: TRBV27; D gene: TRBD1; clone size: .; J gene: TRBJ2-1
CDR3 protein: CATSSVRLAGQKGQFF; CDR3 DNA: TGTGCCACCAGCAGCGTAAGACTAGCGGGGCAGAAGGGGCAGTTCTTC; V gene: TRBV15; D gene: TRBD2; clone size: .; J gene: TRBJ2-1
CDR3 protein: CASSMGRSNGELFF; CDR3 DNA: TGTGCCAGCAGTATGGGCCGGTCGAACGGGGAGCTGTTTTTT; V gene: TRBV2; D gene: .; clone size: .; J gene: TRBJ2-2
CDR3 protein: CASSYSDNYNEQFF; CDR3 DNA: TGTGCCAGCAGTTACTCAGACAATTACAATGAGCAGTTCTTC; V gene: TRBV6-6; D gene: .; clone size: medium-sized; J gene: TRBJ2-1
CDR3 protein: CASADSTGEQYF; CDR3 DNA: TGTGCCAGTGCGGACTCCACGGGCGAGCAGTACTTC; V gene: TRBV19; D gene: .; clone size: .; J gene: TRBJ2-7
CDR3 protein: CASRLGADTQYF; CDR3 DNA: TGTGCCAGCAGGCTAGGCGCAGATACGCAGTATTTT; V gene: TRBV27; D gene: .; clone size: .; J gene: TRBJ2-3
CDR3 protein: CASSPNPTGGRQPQHF; CDR3 DNA: TGTGCCAGCAGTCCAAATCCGACAGGGGGACGGCAGCCCCAGCATTTT; V gene: TRBV2; D gene: TRBD1; clone size: .; J gene: TRBJ1-5
CDR3 protein: CASSTGTGINYEQYF; CDR3 DNA: TGTGCCAGCAGTACTGGGACAGGAATAAACTACGAGCAGTACTTC; V gene: TRBV6-1; D gene: TRBD1; clone size: .; J gene: TRBJ2-7
CDR3 protein: CASSAVQETQYF; CDR3 DNA: TGTGCCAGCAGTGCCGTCCAGGAGACCCAGTACTTC; V gene: TRBV6-5; D gene: .; clone size: once; J gene: TRBJ2-5
CDR3 protein: CASSKGVDEKLFF; CDR3 DNA: TGTGCCAGTAGTAAGGGGGTAGATGAAAAACTGTTTTTT; V gene: TRBV19; D gene: .; clone size: .; J gene: TRBJ1-4
CDR3 protein: CASSELSIGAGQETQYF; CDR3 DNA: TGTGCCAGCAGTGAATTGAGCATAGGGGCGGGACAAGAGACCCAGTACTTC; V gene: TRBV6-1; D gene: .; clone size: .; J gene: TRBJ2-5
CDR3 protein: CASSFQGVLQETQYF; CDR3 DNA: TGTGCCAGCAGCTTCCAAGGGGTACTCCAAGAGACCCAGTACTTC; V gene: TRBV5-6; D gene: .; clone size: .; J gene: TRBJ2-5
CDR3 protein: CAWSVRPAETQYF; CDR3 DNA: TGTGCCTGGAGTGTACGCCCAGCGGAGACCCAGTACTTC; V gene: TRBV30; D gene: .; clone size: .; J gene: TRBJ2-5
CDR3 protein: CASSKSGTNYNEQFF; CDR3 DNA: TGTGCCAGCAGCAAGAGCGGGACTAACTACAATGAGCAGTTCTTC; V gene: TRBV7-2; D gene: TRBD2; clone size: few; J gene: TRBJ2-1
CDR3 protein: CATSGRGNQETQYF; CDR3 DNA: TGTGCCACCAGTGGACGGGGGAACCAAGAGACCCAGTACTTC; V gene: TRBV15; D gene: .; clone size: .; J gene: TRBJ2-5